These 3 T cell receptor beta chains share one sample of origin, sequenced in a study of blood T cell repertoires in COVID-19. TCRdb's table, derived via immunoSEQ multiplex PCR, lists solely in-frame clones and lacks some. The table shows around 300,000 clones, with more than 75% occurring only once. The sequencing input was peripheral blood. The receptors stem from a woman in her forties or fifties with active or convalescent COVID-19.

V is TRBV27 and J is TRBJ2-1; weak D call: TRBD2 (6 bases). Germline V gene lookup returns CDR1 MNHEY and CDR2 SMNVEV (reference sequence). V shed 2 bases and J shed 0 bases, with 14 bases lying between them. The CDR3 has 17 residues. The CDR3 loop is CASSLLGSGPSYNEQFF. Written as DNA, the CDR3 is TGTGCCAGCAGTTTACTCGGTAGCGGACCCTCCTACAATGAGCAGTTCTTC.

This clone came up once. The chain links TRBV12-3 or TRBV12-4 to TRBJ2-7, with 9 bases lining up with TRBD1. Trimming took 6 bases from V and 2 from J; bases not matched to a gene: 2. CDR3 length equals 13 residues. CDR3 nucleotide sequence: TGTGCCAGCAGATGGACAGGGGCCTACGAGCAGTACTTC. Protein: CASRWTGAYEQYF.

The chain uses TRBV28 and TRBJ1-4, with TRBD1 as a possible D gene (6 bases). The ends were cut back, 2 bases at V and 0 bases at J, with 16 bases in the middle. Germline V gene data show CDR1 as MDHEN and CDR2 as SYDVKM. The CDR3 is made up of 18 amino acids. CDR3 in DNA: TGTGCCAGCAGTTTACCGGGACATAACCTTGCAACTAATGAAAAACTGTTTTTT. This codes for CASSLPGHNLATNEKLFF.